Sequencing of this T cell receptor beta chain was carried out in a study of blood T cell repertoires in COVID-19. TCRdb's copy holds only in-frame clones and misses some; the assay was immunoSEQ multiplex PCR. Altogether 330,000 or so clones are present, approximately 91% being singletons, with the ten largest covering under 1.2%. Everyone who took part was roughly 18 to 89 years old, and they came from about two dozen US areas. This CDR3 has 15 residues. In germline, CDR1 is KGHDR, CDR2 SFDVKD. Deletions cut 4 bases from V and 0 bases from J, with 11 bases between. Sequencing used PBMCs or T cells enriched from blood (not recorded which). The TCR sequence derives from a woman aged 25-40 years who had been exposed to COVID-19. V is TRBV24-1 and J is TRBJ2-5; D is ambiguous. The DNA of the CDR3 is TGTGCCACCAGTGACTCAACAGTGTACCAAGAGACCCAGTACTTC. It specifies CATSDSTVYQETQYF.